The 25 T cell receptor beta chains reported below all come from one sample, sequenced in a study of T cell responses to AZD1222 COVID-19 vaccine. This table comes from immunoSEQ multiplex PCR, and its TCRdb copy is limited to in-frame clones, with some not included. Seen here are 150,000 to 160,000 clones, around 87% observed once, and the top ten hold about 8.9%. The source material was peripheral blood, sampled 28 days after the second AZD1222 dose. The receptors shown here come from an adult who received the AZD1222 COVID-19 vaccine.

This sequence joins TRBV6-4 and TRBJ1-6; weak D call: TRBD1 (5 bases). Germline assignment: CDR1 MRHNA and CDR2 SNTAGT. V was pared by 0 bases and J by 9 bases, with 12 bases between. The CDR3 runs to 15 residues. CDR3 protein: CASSDSRGGSSPLHF. The CDR3, as DNA: TGTGCCAGCAGTGACTCACGGGGGGGATCTTCACCCCTCCACTTT.

The chain couples TRBV2 to TRBJ2-1, with D unresolved. Germline V CDR1 and CDR2: SNHLY, FYNNEI. V lost 5 bases to trimming and J lost 5 bases, with 4 bases between them. The CDR3 runs 11 residues. CDR3 nucleotides: TGTGCCAGCAGTAGAAACAATGAGCAGTTCTTC. This codes for CASSRNNEQFF. Full variable domain (missing parts from reference TRBV2 and TRBJ2-1): EPEVTQTPSHQVTQMGQEVILRCVPISNHLYFYWYRQILGQKVEFLVSFYNNEISEKSEIFDDQFSVERPDGSNFTLKIRSTKLEDSAMYFCASSRNNEQFFGPGTRLTVL.

The chain carries TRBV19 and TRBJ2-2; 7 bases fit TRBD1. With V trimmed by 7 bases and J by 2 bases, 7 bases remained unmatched. The CDR3 consists of 15 residues. CDR1 is LNHDA, CDR2 SQIVND, per germline (reference sequence). The CDR3: CASNPGQRNTGELFF. CDR3 in DNA: TGTGCCAGTAACCCGGGACAGAGAAACACCGGGGAGCTGTTTTTT.

J is TRBJ1-6 and V is TRBV7-9; TRBD1 is a possible D gene (6 bases). Deletions cut 3 bases from V and 5 bases from J, with 23 bases between. CDR1 is SEHNR, CDR2 FQNEAQ, per germline (reference sequence). The CDR3 runs 19 residues. The CDR3 DNA reads TGTGCCAGCAGCTTCGCCATCGGGGGAACAGGGTCAAATAATTCACCCCTCCACTTT. It yields the protein CASSFAIGGTGSNNSPLHF.

The chain employs TRBV28 and TRBJ1-5; 8 positions agree with TRBD1. Germline assignment: CDR1 MDHEN and CDR2 SYDVKM. The J segment lost 6 bases and the V segment lost 8 bases, leaving 9 bases of the junction unmatched. The CDR3 runs 14 residues. CDR3 sequence: CASHLQGASQPQHF. The CDR3 region has the DNA TGTGCCAGCCACCTTCAGGGGGCTAGTCAGCCCCAGCATTTT.

This clone showed up just a few times. The chain uses TRBV5-1 and TRBJ2-3; D gene ambiguous. Germline V CDR1 and CDR2: SGHRS, YFSETQ. The CDR3 is 14 amino acids. Trimming shortened V by 2 bases and J by 0 bases, and 7 bases separated the two germline ends. The CDR3 nucleotides are TGCGCCAGCAGCTTTACGGAAAGCACAGATACGCAGTATTTT. As protein: CASSFTESTDTQYF.

CDR3 residues: CASSRQGSHGDTQYF. The CDR3, as DNA: TGTGCCAGCTCACGACAGGGGTCCCACGGAGATACGCAGTATTTT. This chain links TRBV18 with TRBJ2-3; 8 bases line up with TRBD1. Germline CDR1 reads KGHSH; CDR2 reads LQKENI. The CDR3 is 15 residues long. V gave up 4 bases and J gave up 5 bases; unmatched junction bases: 8.

The sample holds one count of this clone. The chain uses TRBV19 and TRBJ2-2; D gene ambiguous. The CDR3 totals 15 residues. Between the trimmed V and J ends, which lost 3 bases and 4 bases, there was a span of 12 bases. Germline CDR1 is LNHDA and CDR2 is SQIVND (reference sequence). The CDR3 sequence is CASSIFGPSTGELFF. CDR3 DNA: TGTGCCAGTAGTATTTTCGGGCCCTCCACCGGGGAGCTGTTTTTT.

The sample holds one count of this clone. The chain combines TRBV27 with TRBJ2-1; 8 nucleotides align to TRBD2. V gave up 5 bases and J gave up 1 base; unmatched junction bases: 4. CDR3 length: 15 residues. Germline loops: CDR1 MNHEY, CDR2 SMNVEV (reference sequence). CDR3 sequence (DNA): TGTGCCAGCAGTGGGACTAGTCAATCCTACAATGAGCAGTTCTTC. Translating it yields CASSGTSQSYNEQFF.

The gene calls are TRBV6-1 and TRBJ2-5, with 13 bases aligning to TRBD2. Germline V gives CDR1 MNHNS, CDR2 SASEGT. V was clipped by 4 bases and J by 1 base; unmatched bases: 3. The length of the CDR3 is 16 residues. CDR3 region: CASSALAGGIQETQYF. For the CDR3, the DNA is TGTGCCAGCAGTGCACTAGCGGGAGGGATCCAAGAGACCCAGTACTTC.

The chain links TRBV5-5 to TRBJ2-2; TRBD2 matches at 8 bases. With 5 bases clipped from V and 1 base from J, the junction kept 7 bases outside the gene matches. From germline, CDR1 is SGHKS and CDR2 YYEKEE (reference sequence). CDR3 length: 16 amino acids. The CDR3 region is CASRRNSGRNTGELFF. CDR3 coding DNA: TGTGCCAGCAGACGTAACAGCGGGAGGAACACCGGGGAGCTGTTTTTT.

The gene calls are TRBV5-1 and TRBJ2-5; weak D call: TRBD1 (6 bases). The length of the CDR3 is 15 residues. Germline CDR1 reads SGHRS; CDR2 reads YFSETQ. The V end was cut by 3 bases, the J end by 0 bases, with 12 bases between. CDR3 residues: CASSSRGEYQETQYF. For the CDR3, the DNA is TGCGCCAGCAGCTCCAGGGGAGAGTACCAAGAGACCCAGTACTTC.

The V gene is TRBV12-3 or TRBV12-4, the J gene TRBJ2-1; D may be TRBD1 (5 bases). Trimming took off 5 bases at V and 10 bases at J, with 15 bases between the two ends. The CDR3 sequence is 13 residues long. CDR3 sequence: CASSLGMGQEQFF. The CDR3 DNA reads as TGTGCCAGCAGTCTGGGGATGGGGCAGGAGCAGTTCTTC.

The rearrangement uses TRBV6-5 and TRBJ1-2; no clear D. CDR3 length equals 13 residues. Germline CDR1 MNHEY, CDR2 SVGAGI. Between the trimmed V and J ends, which lost 6 bases and 6 bases, there was a span of 14 bases. CDR3 residues: CASSLTAQHGYTF. The CDR3 region has the DNA TGTGCCAGCAGCCTTACAGCCCAGCATGGCTACACCTTC.

This clone was seen only once. The V and J genes are TRBV7-3 and TRBJ2-3; D is uncertain. There are 13 residues in the CDR3. Germline assignment: CDR1 SGHTA and CDR2 FQGTGA. V was pared by 4 bases and J by 9 bases, with 14 bases between. CDR3 in DNA: TGTGCCAGCAGCTCGGGCCCCTGGAACACGCAGTATTTT. Residues: CASSSGPWNTQYF.

The V and J genes are TRBV28 and TRBJ2-7, with 8 bases that match TRBD2. The CDR3 is made up of 17 amino acids. Losses at the gene ends were 5 bases for V and 0 bases for J; bases not matched to a gene: 12. Germline V gives CDR1 MDHEN, CDR2 SYDVKM. The CDR3 region has the DNA TGTGCCAGCAGTCCAACCGGGCAAGGGACTAGCTCCTACGAGCAGTACTTC. This sequence encodes CASSPTGQGTSSYEQYF. Supplemented by reference TRBV28 and TRBJ2-7, the full variable domain reads DVKVTQSSRYLVKRTGEKVFLECVQDMDHENMFWYRQDPGLGLRLIYFSYDVKMKEKGDIPEGYSVSREKKERFSLILESASTNQTSMYLCASSPTGQGTSSYEQYFGPGTRLTVT.

The chain uses TRBV5-6 and TRBJ2-1; 9 bases map to TRBD2. In germline, CDR1 is SGHDT, CDR2 YYEEEE. The J segment lost 9 bases and the V segment lost 5 bases, leaving 6 bases of the junction unmatched. This CDR3 has 13 residues. The chain's CDR3 is CASRASGTGEQFF. The DNA for the CDR3 is TGTGCCAGCAGGGCTAGCGGGACGGGTGAGCAGTTCTTC.

The chain links TRBV29-1 to TRBJ2-3; 12 bases fit TRBD2. Germline V gene sequence: CDR1 SQVTM, CDR2 ANQGSEA. Unmatched junction bases numbered 16, after V lost 7 bases and J lost 8 bases. CDR3 length: 16 amino acids. DNA for the CDR3: TGCAGCGCCGTAAAGCTAGCGGGAGGGCCGCTGGCTACGCAGTATTTT. Translation: CSAVKLAGGPLATQYF.

This clone was seen only once. This chain links TRBV6-2 or TRBV6-3 with TRBJ2-7, with D unresolved. Germline-derived CDR1 and CDR2 are MNHEY and SVGEGT. V gave up 4 bases and J gave up 0 bases, with 10 bases separating them. CDR3 length: 14 amino acids. In DNA form, the CDR3 reads TGTGCCAGCAGTTGGTCAGATAGCTCCTACGAGCAGTACTTC. As protein: CASSWSDSSYEQYF.

The rearrangement links TRBV19 to TRBJ1-2, with 8 bases identical to TRBD1. V lost 5 bases and J lost 5; bases outside the gene matches: 7. The length of the CDR3 is 14 residues. Germline loops: CDR1 LNHDA, CDR2 SQIVND (reference sequence). Here the CDR3 DNA reads TGTGCCAGTAGTCCGCGGACAGGGATATATGGCTACACCTTC. This codes for CASSPRTGIYGYTF.

In its sample, this clone was seen once. The chain links TRBV29-1 to TRBJ2-1; TRBD2 matches 8 bases. Trimming cost V 2 bases and J 2 bases; bases outside gene matches: 2. Per the germline V gene, CDR1 is SQVTM and CDR2 is ANQGSEA. The CDR3 contains 14 residues. CDR3 loop: CSVELAGPYNEQFF. In DNA form, the CDR3 reads TGCAGCGTTGAATTAGCGGGACCCTACAATGAGCAGTTCTTC.

CDR3 protein: CASSRQGLAGRNEQFF. The DNA of the CDR3 is TGTGCCAGCAGCCGCCAGGGACTAGCGGGGCGGAATGAGCAGTTCTTC. The rearrangement links TRBV4-2 to TRBJ2-1; the match to TRBD2 covers 13 bases. V lost 4 bases, J lost 7 bases, and 7 bases stayed unmatched. CDR3 size: 16 residues. CDR1 is LGHNA, CDR2 YNFKEQ, per germline.

This sequence joins TRBV28 and TRBJ2-7; 7 bases map to TRBD2. Germline trimming cut 6 bases from V and 3 bases from J; bases unmatched to any gene: 8. This CDR3 is built from 14 residues. Germline V lookup: CDR1 MDHEN, CDR2 SYDVKM. CDR3 nucleotide sequence: TGTGCCAGCAGGTTAGGCGGGAGAGTCTACGAGCAGTACTTC. It yields the protein CASRLGGRVYEQYF.

This clone was seen a handful of times. The gene calls are TRBV21-1 and TRBJ2-1; TRBD2 is the table's D call, not checked against the DNA. TRBV21-1 is a documented pseudogene. The CDR3 extends over 16 amino acids. CDR3 amino acids: CASSKGEGNRYNEQFF. CDR3 bases: TGTGCCAGCAGCAAAGGGGAGGGGAATAGGTACAATGAGCAGTTCTTC.

The sample holds one count of this clone. The chain uses TRBV6-2 or TRBV6-3 and TRBJ2-7, with D hard to call. The CDR3 runs 12 residues. Trimming removed 6 bases at V and 9 bases at J, with 15 bases between. Germline assignment: CDR1 MNHEY and CDR2 SVGEGT. CDR3 sequence (DNA): TGTGCCAGCAGCGCCGGGCCCACGGGGCAGTACTTC. Protein sequence: CASSAGPTGQYF.